This T cell receptor beta chain originates from a study of cytotoxic CD8 clonotypes in ibrutinib-treated CLL. Background on the study: Patients attained 25 or so partial and 2 complete responses; at median around 68 months, about 14 remained remitted while some 12 progressed.

In regard to this clone: What it binds is unknown.

Study observations and caveats: At ibrutinib response, clonality increased, and at progression it declined back toward baseline.

The sequencing depth, 1 in 200,000 to 1 in 1 million T cells, was the target. Using immunoSEQ multiplex PCR, the repertoire was profiled, and TCRdb retains in-frame clones only, with some absent. The repertoire holds 15,000 or so clones, with about two thirds as singletons. This sequence originates from a human donor with chronic lymphocytic leukemia. The sample was PBMCs, taken before ibrutinib treatment.

The CDR3 reads CASSLVGPRDTQYF. In DNA form, the CDR3 reads TGTGCCAGCAGCTTAGTTGGACCGCGAGATACGCAGTATTTT. The gene calls are TRBV7-6 and TRBJ2-3; no definite D call. Germline assignment: CDR1 SGHVS and CDR2 FNYEAQ. The CDR3 runs 14 residues. V shed 1 base and J shed 5 bases, with 10 bases lying between them.